A selection of T cell receptor beta chains follows, all from one sample in a study of T cell responses to AZD1222 COVID-19 vaccine. The data were produced by immunoSEQ multiplex PCR, yet TCRdb's version contains in-frame clones alone and is incomplete. The table lists around 130,000 clones, approximately 85% of them singletons, with roughly 1.6% in the top ten. This specimen consisted of peripheral blood, obtained on day 0 of AZD1222 vaccination. The source of these receptors is an adult in good health. Both conserved end residues are part of each CDR3. A D gene is named only where the DNA matches it firmly. Clone size is given for some rows only: seen once, a few or many times, or a class if the clone is expanded.

.	TRBJ1-1	.	TRBV11-1	CASSSQQGRNTEAFF	TGTGCCAGCAGCTCCCAGCAAGGCCGGAACACTGAAGCTTTCTTT
.	TRBJ1-3	once	TRBV18	CASHRGGLPKSSGNTIYF	TGTGCCAGCCACCGGGGTGGGCTTCCCAAAAGCTCTGGAAACACCATATATTTT
TRBD2	TRBJ2-3	once	TRBV30	CAWGEGSDTQYF	TGTGCCTGGGGGGAGGGCTCAGATACGCAGTATTTT
TRBD2	TRBJ2-1	.	TRBV19	CASSMGGEGPRDNEQFF	TGTGCCAGTAGTATGGGGGGGGAGGGGCCGAGGGACAATGAGCAGTTCTTC
TRBD1	TRBJ1-6	.	TRBV30	CAIRTGILQDSPLHF	TGTGCCATCAGGACAGGGATCCTCCAGGATTCACCCCTCCACTTT
TRBD1	TRBJ1-2	few	TRBV9	CASSAPGQGAMNYGYTF	TGTGCCAGCAGCGCCCCGGGACAGGGGGCCATGAACTATGGCTACACCTTC
.	TRBJ2-1	.	TRBV5-1	CASSQEGLSYNEQFF	TGCGCCAGCAGCCAGGAAGGGCTCTCCTACAATGAGCAGTTCTTC
TRBD2	TRBJ2-3	.	TRBV15	CATSRRGSGGGTDTQYF	TGTGCCACCAGCAGGAGGGGTAGCGGGGGAGGCACAGATACGCAGTATTTT
TRBD1	TRBJ1-1	.	TRBV2	CASSGQGLRTEAFF	TGTGCCAGCAGTGGACAGGGATTGCGCACTGAAGCTTTCTTT
TRBD1	TRBJ2-7	.	TRBV29-1	CSVVQGAGPPFYEQYF	TGCAGCGTCGTACAGGGGGCGGGACCCCCTTTCTACGAGCAGTACTTC
TRBD1	TRBJ1-6	.	TRBV19	CASSIGRDRDYSPLHF	TGTGCCAGTAGTATTGGGAGGGACAGGGATTATTCACCCCTCCACTTT
.	TRBJ2-3	few	TRBV5-1	CASSLMLGVDTQYF	TGCGCCAGCAGCTTGATGTTGGGGGTGGATACGCAGTATTTT
TRBD1	TRBJ2-7	.	TRBV15	CATSREGGGSYEQYF	TGTGCCACCAGCCGCGAAGGGGGCGGCTCCTACGAGCAGTACTTC
.	TRBJ1-2	.	TRBV12-5	CASGHGASYGYTF	TGTGCTAGTGGTCACGGGGCCTCTTATGGCTACACCTTC
.	TRBJ1-2	.	TRBV29-1	CSVEKTMNAHGYTF	TGCAGCGTTGAAAAAACTATGAACGCCCATGGCTACACCTTC
TRBD2	TRBJ2-3	.	TRBV14	CASSQVGGVDTQYF	TGTGCCAGCAGCCAAGTCGGGGGGGTAGATACGCAGTATTTT
TRBD1	TRBJ1-1	.	TRBV27	CASTLRTGKCTEAFF	TGTGCCAGCACCCTACGGACAGGGAAATGCACTGAAGCTTTCTTT
.	TRBJ2-3	.	TRBV20-1	CSVYRTDTQYF	TGCAGTGTTTATCGCACAGATACGCAGTATTTT
.	TRBJ1-2	once	TRBV19	CASSISGDNYGYTF	TGTGCCAGTAGTATATCAGGGGATAACTATGGCTACACCTTC
.	TRBJ2-2	.	TRBV29-1	CSVEDRGPLNTGELFF	TGCAGCGTTGAAGATCGAGGGCCCCTGAACACCGGGGAGCTGTTTTTT
.	TRBJ2-3	few	TRBV21-1	CASSKTSPRDTQYF	TGTGCCAGCAGCAAGACTAGCCCGCGGGATACGCAGTATTTT
.	TRBJ1-2	.	TRBV29-1	CSVDPPDKNGYTF	TGCAGCGTTGACCCCCCCGACAAAAATGGCTACACCTTC
TRBD1	TRBJ1-5	.	TRBV27	CASSPQGEGSQPQHF	TGTGCCAGCAGTCCACAGGGGGAAGGGAGTCAGCCCCAGCATTTT